This T cell receptor (beta chain) stems from a study of human T cells and chemical hapten exposure. About the research overall: Per-sample TCR yield variability stemmed mainly from small pooled library volume differences.

The library labeled individual cDNA molecules by adding unique molecular identifiers to them. Via MiXCR, TCRdb re-called the RACE reads, giving one row per CDR3 protein. The sample shows 40,000 to 60,000 distinct CDR3 sequences, less than 9.5% of them seen only once. General study findings and limits: Relative to controls, expanded TCRs formed significantly more large CDR3 similarity clusters.

The time point here: patch test 1, 2 weeks after DPC sensitization. The treatment is: therapeutic diphenylcyclopropenone sensitization with weekly scalp DPC. Phlebotomy was performed prior to application of every patch test. Worth noting for this clonotype: No antigen is known for it.

This clonotype was obtained from a woman in her 50s with alopecia areata. Some clones in this sample may be carry-over from other donors' samples. The input for sequencing was whole blood, taken in connection with sensitization to the hapten diphenylcyclopropenone (DPC).

The CDR3 loop is CASSQAKGPGNTIYF. The CDR3 DNA is TGTGCCAGCAGCCAAGCGAAGGGGCCTGGAAACACCATATATTTT. V gene TRBV3-1 combines with J gene TRBJ1-3, with a possible D match to TRBD1 (5 bases). V lost 1 base, J lost 2 bases, and 9 bases lay in between. Germline values: CDR1 LGHDT, CDR2 YNNKEL (reference sequence). CDR3 length: 15 residues.